This T cell receptor (beta chain) was obtained from a study of blood T cell repertoires in COVID-19. Study context: Acute and convalescent COVID-19 samples came from the United States, Italy and Spain. T cells, B-cell-depleted T cells, or PBMCs provided the cDNA or gDNA that served as material.

In the original workflow: Amplification from reference gene primers served as the basis for estimated nucleated cell counts. Using immunoSEQ multiplex PCR, the repertoire was profiled, and TCRdb retains in-frame clones only, with some absent. V, J and clone size are taken as reported in that table, and D and trimming were inferred from the DNA itself. The sample holds approximately 240,000 clones, around 90% seen once. The CDR3 has 14 amino acids. V shed 3 bases and J shed 2 bases, with 14 bases lying between them. Germline V gives CDR1 GTSNPN, CDR2 SVGIG (reference sequence). The sequence came from a young woman who had recovered from COVID-19. The chain links TRBV30 to TRBJ2-7; possible D gene TRBD1, 6 bases. The sample taken for sequencing was peripheral blood. The CDR3 loop is CAWSGQGITYEQYF. The DNA of the CDR3 is TGTGCCTGGAGCGGGCAGGGGATCACCTACGAGCAGTACTTC.